Listed here are 16 T cell receptor beta chains from one sample, sequenced in a study of T cells after yellow fever vaccination. MiXCR, run by TCRdb on the 5' RACE reads, gives a single entry per CDR3 protein. The sample has hundreds of thousands of distinct CDR3 sequences, roughly an eighth seen once. The sequenced sample was PBMCs, obtained on the day of the yellow fever booster vaccination. The receptor set was obtained from a young man who received the YFV17D yellow fever vaccine.

The genes are TRBV2 and TRBJ2-1; 8 bases are shared with TRBD2. This CDR3 spans 15 amino acids. Germline loops: CDR1 SNHLY, CDR2 FYNNEI. Trimming cost V 7 bases and J 4 bases; bases outside gene matches: 9. Here the CDR3 DNA reads TGTGCCAGCAAGTTTCCCAGCGGGAGTTACAATGAGCAGTTCTTC. Its protein product is CASKFPSGSYNEQFF.

The rearrangement links TRBV6-5 to TRBJ2-2; D unclear. The germline V gene has CDR1 MNHEY and CDR2 SVGAGI. The CDR3 is 16 residues long. V lost 0 bases and J lost 1, with 9 bases in between. In nucleotides, the CDR3 is TGTGCCAGCAGTTACTCGACCGGCCGGAACACCGGGGAGCTGTTTTTT. This codes for CASSYSTGRNTGELFF.

This clonotype showed up just a few times. CDR3 DNA: TGTGCCAGCAGTTTATCGGGCGGACGTTTGGAGCCCCAGCATTTT. Its translation: CASSLSGGRLEPQHF. The chain combines TRBV27 with TRBJ1-5; the D is unclear. The CDR3 totals 15 residues. Germline CDR1 and CDR2: MNHEY and SMNVEV (reference sequence). V was trimmed by 0 bases and J by 8 bases, leaving 14 bases between them.

This clonotype has only a few counts. The chain recombines TRBV24-1 with TRBJ2-3; possibly TRBD1 for D (6 bases). The CDR3 consists of 16 residues. The V end was cut by 3 bases, the J end by 2 bases, with 14 bases between. CDR1 is KGHDR, CDR2 SFDVKD, per germline. CDR3 DNA sequence: TGTGCCACCAGTGATCAGACAGCAGGGGACACAGATACGCAGTATTTT. Translated: CATSDQTAGDTDTQYF.

This clonotype was recorded a few times. This chain uses TRBV25-1 with TRBJ2-1; D might be TRBD2 (6 bases). The V gene's germline CDR1 is MGHDK and CDR2 SYGVNS. Trimming left V 0 bases short and J 9 bases short, with 6 bases between. This CDR3 is built from 12 residues. CDR3 nucleotide sequence: TGTGCCAGCAGTGAATACGGGGGTGAGCAGTTCTTC. Its protein is CASSEYGGEQFF.

In DNA form, the CDR3 reads TGTGCCAGCAGCGTAGACCGGCGGGATACGCAGTATTTT. As protein: CASSVDRRDTQYF. V gene TRBV9 combines with J gene TRBJ2-3; D is unclear. The CDR3 runs 13 residues. CDR1 is SGDLS, CDR2 YYNGEE, per germline. Trimming pared 0 bases from V and 6 bases from J, leaving 8 bases between.

This clonotype was recorded at least ten times. This chain joins TRBV29-1 and TRBJ1-4; D uncertain. Germline assignment: CDR1 SQVTM and CDR2 ANQGSEA. Trimming stripped 4 bases from V and 1 base from J, with 10 bases between. The CDR3 sequence is 14 residues long. CDR3 sequence: CSVGVGLTNEKLFF. CDR3 in DNA: TGCAGCGTTGGCGTGGGCCTAACTAATGAAAAACTGTTTTTT.

This clonotype was detected ten times or more. The gene calls are TRBV20-1 and TRBJ2-1; 8 positions match TRBD1. Trimming at V came to 3 bases and at J to 9 bases, leaving 1 base not matched to a gene. CDR3 length equals 11 residues. Germline CDR1 is DFQATT and CDR2 is SNEGSKA (reference sequence). The CDR3 sequence is CSARGTGEQFF. CDR3 nucleotide sequence: TGCAGTGCTAGGGGGACAGGTGAGCAGTTCTTC.

This clonotype came up many times. The V and J genes are TRBV7-9 and TRBJ2-3; 8 bases map to TRBD2. Losses at the gene ends were 6 bases for V and 0 bases for J; bases not matched to a gene: 8. The germline CDR1 and CDR2 sequences are SEHNR and FQNEAQ (reference sequence). CDR3 length: 16 amino acids. The DNA of the CDR3 is TGTGCCAGCAGTGGTCTGAGCGGGAGTAGCACAGATACGCAGTATTTT. Amino acids: CASSGLSGSSTDTQYF.

This clonotype came up a few times. This sequence joins TRBV4-3 and TRBJ1-1, with no clear D. Trimming took 1 base from V and 8 from J, leaving 14 bases between them. Looked up from germline, CDR1 is LGHNA and CDR2 is YSLEER. The CDR3 has 14 residues. CDR3 in amino acids: CASSQVVGSPEAFF. The CDR3 nucleotides read TGCGCCAGCAGCCAAGTGGTCGGCAGCCCCGAAGCTTTCTTT.

In its sample, this clonotype was seen a few times. This chain links TRBV7-2 with TRBJ2-3; D uncertain. CDR3 size: 13 residues. Trimming shortened V by 3 bases and J by 4 bases, and 8 bases separated the two germline ends. Germline V CDR1 and CDR2: SGHTA, FQGNSA. DNA of the CDR3: TGTGCCAGCAGCTTTGTACCCCCAGATACGCAGTATTTT. Amino acids: CASSFVPPDTQYF.

The sample holds a few counts of this clonotype. The chain is built from TRBV3-1 and TRBJ2-7; 7 positions agree with TRBD2. V dropped 7 bases and J dropped 6; count of bases not matched to a gene: 9. The CDR3 contains 13 residues. Per germline, CDR1 LGHDT and CDR2 YNNKEL (reference sequence). In DNA form, the CDR3 reads TGTGCCAGCAAAGACCGGGACTACCCCGAGCAGTACTTC. It is translated as CASKDRDYPEQYF.

This clonotype was observed a handful of times. The chain employs TRBV7-2 and TRBJ2-1; no clear D. Trimming stripped 5 bases from V and 0 bases from J, with 11 bases between. In germline, CDR1 is SGHTA, CDR2 FQGNSA. The CDR3 loop spans 15 amino acids. The DNA for the CDR3 is TGTGCCAGCAGCGCCTGGTTGAGCTCCTACAATGAGCAGTTCTTC. Residues: CASSAWLSSYNEQFF. Based on the CDR3 plus reference TRBV7-2 and TRBJ2-1, the full variable domain is GAGVSQSPSNKVTEKGKDVELRCDPISGHTALYWYRQSLGQGLEFLIYFQGNSAPDKSGLPSDRFSAERTGGSVSTLTIQRTQQEDSAVYLCASSAWLSSYNEQFFGPGTRLTVL.

This clonotype was found many times. The chain couples TRBV7-2 to TRBJ2-1; tentative D call: TRBD2 (6 bases). The CDR3 extends over 15 amino acids. Germline V gene data show CDR1 as SGHTA and CDR2 as FQGNSA. Deletions cut 4 bases from V and 3 bases from J, with 13 bases between. DNA for the CDR3: TGTGCCAGCAGCTCCGGGACTCCTGTCTACAATGAGCAGTTCTTC. This translates into CASSSGTPVYNEQFF.

This chain joins TRBV5-8 and TRBJ1-5, with 7 bases fitting TRBD1. Looked up from germline, CDR1 is SGHTS and CDR2 is YDEGEE. This CDR3 has 14 amino acids. V dropped 3 bases and J dropped 1; count of bases not matched to a gene: 1. The CDR3 nucleotides are TGTGCCAGCAGCTCGGGACAGAGCAATCAGCCCCAGCATTTT. Protein product: CASSSGQSNQPQHF.

This clonotype was counted a few times. The chain links TRBV6-5 to TRBJ2-7; D call uncertain. This CDR3 comprises 14 residues. The germline gives CDR1 MNHEY, CDR2 SVGAGI. V dropped 0 bases and J dropped 3 bases, with 9 bases sitting between them. The CDR3 spells CASSYSPDLYEQYF. CDR3 sequence (DNA): TGTGCCAGCAGTTACTCACCGGACCTCTACGAGCAGTACTTC.